A single TCR beta chain is shown here with its context. Its antigen target is currently unknown. Per-base qualities were not stored, and no clone one base away is much larger. The library was made by the immunoSEQ multiplex PCR assay. What TCRdb holds here is the immuneACCESS table cut down to in-frame rearrangements. Part of the clones is not present; checked against another copy, under half of the missing clones reflect an unresolved V gene, and the others are unexplained. This sample has about 12,000 clones in its table, and approximately 90% of those were observed once. The top ten clones comprise 7.7% of the sample. The data stem from a study of T cell changes during pregnancy in multiple sclerosis (dated by TCRdb to about 2019). Background for the entire study: In women with multiple sclerosis, the researchers looked at how the T cell repertoire shifted as pregnancy progressed.

CDR1 KGHSH and CDR2 LQKENI are derived from the germline V gene. V is trimmed back by 1 base and J by 0 bases, and the junction contains 2 bases that no gene match accounts for. The CDR3 sequence holds 16 residues, the cysteine and phenylalanine included. The sequence is cut down to CDR3 DNA, 48 bases in frame from base 1. The chain couples TRBV18 to TRBJ2-7; the central 11 bases match TRBD1. The TCR sequence derives from a female donor in good health, enrolled as a control in a pregnancy study. The source material was CD8+ T cells from peripheral blood mononuclear cells, sampled in the second trimester of pregnancy. CDR3 region: CASSPLGTGGSYEQYF. In nucleotide form, the sequence is TGTGCCAGCTCACCACTAGGGACAGGGGGCTCCTACGAGCAGTACTTC. Reference TRBV18 and TRBJ2-7 proteins supply the regions before and after the CDR3; the full variable domain is: NAGVMQNPRHLVRRRGQEARLRCSPMKGHSHVYWYRQLPEEGLKFMVYLQKENIIDESGMPKERFSAEFPKEGPSILRIQQVVRGDSAAYFCASSPLGTGGSYEQYFGPGTRLTVT.